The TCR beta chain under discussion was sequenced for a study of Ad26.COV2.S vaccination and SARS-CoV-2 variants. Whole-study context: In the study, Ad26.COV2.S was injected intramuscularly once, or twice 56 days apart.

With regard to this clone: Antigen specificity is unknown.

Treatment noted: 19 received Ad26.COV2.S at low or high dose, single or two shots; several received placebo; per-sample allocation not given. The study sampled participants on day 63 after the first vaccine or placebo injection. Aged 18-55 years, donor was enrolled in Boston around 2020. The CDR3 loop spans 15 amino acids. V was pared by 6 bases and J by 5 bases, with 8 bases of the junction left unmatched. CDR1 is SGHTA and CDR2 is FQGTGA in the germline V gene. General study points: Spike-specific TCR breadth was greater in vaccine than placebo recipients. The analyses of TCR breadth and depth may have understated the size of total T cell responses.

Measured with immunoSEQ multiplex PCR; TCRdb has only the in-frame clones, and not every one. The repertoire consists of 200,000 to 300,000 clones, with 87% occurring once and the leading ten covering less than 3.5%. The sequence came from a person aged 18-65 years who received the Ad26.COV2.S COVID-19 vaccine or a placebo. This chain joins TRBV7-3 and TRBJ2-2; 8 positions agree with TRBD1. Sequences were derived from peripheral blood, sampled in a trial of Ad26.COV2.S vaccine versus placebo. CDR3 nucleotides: TGTGCCAGCAGGCAGGACAGGGTCAATACCGGGGAGCTGTTTTTT. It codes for CASRQDRVNTGELFF.